In this sample, the clone carrying this T cell receptor (beta chain) turned up a few times. The antigen is not known. The study defined stable Graves' hyperthyroidism as no ophthalmopathy progression within 18 months. Patients showing uncontrolled infection, other autoimmune disease, pregnancy or lactation were ineligible. TCR beta CDR3 region amplification was performed from RNA transcripts. Primed by the HTBI set, a first-round RT-PCR was run on the TCR CDR3. A single record per CDR3 protein comes from TCRdb applying MiXCR to the multiplex PCR reads. The table has under 450,000 distinct CDR3 sequences, 15% to 17% seen once. V gave up 5 bases and J gave up 2 bases, with 26 bases separating them. Germline CDR1 reads SNHLY; CDR2 reads FYNNEI. The CDR3 loop spans 19 amino acids. This sample was included in a study of T cells in Graves' hyperthyroidism and ophthalmopathy. Across the whole study: Peripheral blood was drawn at first diagnosis, prior to all treatment.

Points from the study as a whole: Ophthalmopathy stood apart from stable hyperthyroidism in a 13 V-J model.

The rearrangement uses TRBV2 and TRBJ2-3; unclear D gene. This sequence originates from a woman aged 18-29 years with Graves' hyperthyroidism. The specimen sequenced was blood. CDR3 DNA: TGTGCCAGCAGTACGTTGCGGAAGATAATATTAAAATCCACAGATACGCAGTATTTT. Its translation: CASSTLRKIILKSTDTQYF.